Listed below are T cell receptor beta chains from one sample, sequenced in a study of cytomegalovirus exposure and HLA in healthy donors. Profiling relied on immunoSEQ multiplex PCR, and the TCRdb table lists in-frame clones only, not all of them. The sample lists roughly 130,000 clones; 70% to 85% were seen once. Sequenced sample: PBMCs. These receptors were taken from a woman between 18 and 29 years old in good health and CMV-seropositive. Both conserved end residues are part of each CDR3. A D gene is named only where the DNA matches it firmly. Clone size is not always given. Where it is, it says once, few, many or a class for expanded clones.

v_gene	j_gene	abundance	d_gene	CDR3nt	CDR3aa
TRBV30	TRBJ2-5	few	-	TGTGCCTGGAGTGTGAGTGTAAAGACCCAGTACTTC	CAWSVSVKTQYF
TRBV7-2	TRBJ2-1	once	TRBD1	TGTGCCAGCAGCTGGGAACAGGGGTCTACTGAGCAGTTCTTC	CASSWEQGSTEQFF
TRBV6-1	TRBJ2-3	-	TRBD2	TGTGCCAGCACAGCAACTAGCGGGGGTGGAGATACGCAGTATTTT	CASTATSGGGDTQYF
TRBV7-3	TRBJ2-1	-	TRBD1	TGTGCCAGCAGCTGGGGGACAGGCAATGAGCAGTTCTTC	CASSWGTGNEQFF
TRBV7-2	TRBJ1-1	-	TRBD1	TGTGCCAGCAGCTCCGCCGGGACAGCTAACACTGAAGCTTTCTTT	CASSSAGTANTEAFF
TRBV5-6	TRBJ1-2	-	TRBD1	TGTGCCAGCAGCTTGCCGGGACAGGGGGCAAGTGGCTACACCTTC	CASSLPGQGASGYTF
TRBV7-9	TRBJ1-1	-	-	TGTGCCAGCAGCCCCCTTGAGACTGAAGCTTTCTTT	CASSPLETEAFF
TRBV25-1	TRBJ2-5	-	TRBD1	TGTGCCAGCAGCGGACAGGGGTGGGAGACCCAGTACTTC	CASSGQGWETQYF
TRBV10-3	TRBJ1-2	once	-	TGTGCCATCAGTGTCGGGGACTATGGCTACACCTTC	CAISVGDYGYTF
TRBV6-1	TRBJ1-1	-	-	TGTGCCAGCTCGGACAGAGAAGCTTTCTTT	CASSDREAFF
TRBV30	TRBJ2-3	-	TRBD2	TGTGCCTGGAGCTTGGAAGGCGGGGGAGGCACAGATACGCAGTATTTT	CAWSLEGGGGTDTQYF
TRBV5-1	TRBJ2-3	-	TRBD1	TGCGCCAGCACCCCTGGGGACAGGGAGTACGCAGATACGCAGTATTTT	CASTPGDREYADTQYF
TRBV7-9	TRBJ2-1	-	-	TGTGCCAGCAGCTTACTAGGTATTGAGCAGTTCTTC	CASSLLGIEQFF
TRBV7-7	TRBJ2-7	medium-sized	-	TGTGCCAGCAGCTTAAAGGCAGGGGGGCTTCCCGAGCAGTACTTC	CASSLKAGGLPEQYF
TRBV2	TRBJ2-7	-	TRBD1	TGTGCCAGCGGGACAGGAAGCTACGAGCAGTACTTC	CASGTGSYEQYF
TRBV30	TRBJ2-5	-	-	TGTGCCTGGGGAGGGGAGACCCAGTACTTC	CAWGGETQYF
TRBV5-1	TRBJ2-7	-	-	TGCGCCAGCAGCTTTACTTTCCCCTACGAGCAGTACTTC	CASSFTFPYEQYF
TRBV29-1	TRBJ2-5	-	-	TGCAGCTCAAAGGGGCAGGGTGGAGACCAAGAGACCCAGTACTTC	CSSKGQGGDQETQYF
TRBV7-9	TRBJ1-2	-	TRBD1	TGTTCCAGCAGCCCAGGGGGCAACTATGGCTACACCTTC	CSSSPGGNYGYTF
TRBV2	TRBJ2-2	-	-	TGTGCCAGCATCCCTATCGGACAGCCCGGGGAGCTGTTTTTT	CASIPIGQPGELFF
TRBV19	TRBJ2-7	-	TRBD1	TGTGCCAGTAGTATCACAGGGGACGGCGAGCAGTACTTC	CASSITGDGEQYF
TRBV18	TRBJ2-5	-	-	TGTGCCAGCTCACCACTGATGGCACCCCAAGAGACCCAGTACTTC	CASSPLMAPQETQYF
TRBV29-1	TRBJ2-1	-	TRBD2	TGCAGCGTCATAGCGGGGGTGAATGAGCAGTTCTTC	CSVIAGVNEQFF